The clone carrying this T cell receptor beta chain showed up just once. This sample was included in a study of cytomegalovirus exposure and HLA in healthy donors. The PCR had 60 Vbeta and 13 Jbeta primers. TCRdb's copy holds only in-frame clones and misses some; the assay was immunoSEQ multiplex PCR. The table lists approximately 110,000 clones, about 74% of them singletons. CDR3 size: 11 residues. Trimming cost V 8 bases and J 12 bases; bases outside gene matches: 8. Germline CDR1 LNHDA, CDR2 SQIVND (reference sequence). The genes are TRBV19 and TRBJ1-1; 8 nucleotides align to TRBD1. The receptor's source is a female donor in good health and CMV-seropositive. The sequencing input was PBMCs. This CDR3 reads CASLSGQATFF. The CDR3 coding sequence is TGTGCCAGTCTTTCGGGACAGGCAACTTTCTTT.